This T cell receptor (beta chain) was sequenced for a study of cytomegalovirus exposure and HLA in healthy donors. Broader study findings: Per a prior analysis, the majority of TCR beta V segments were productive roughly 90% or roughly 30% of the time. Indistinguishable V segments such as TRBV6-2 and TRBV6-3 were excluded. Presence/absence analyses took donor sequencing depth as roughly uniform. The study designated 150 or so TCR beta chains cytomegalovirus-associated.

Germline V gene data show CDR1 as DFQATT and CDR2 as SNEGSKA (reference sequence). V lost 3 bases to trimming and J lost 8 bases, with 5 bases between them. The length of the CDR3 is 10 residues. This clone was seen only once. Its antigen is unknown. 13 Jbeta primers and 60 Vbeta primers were used for the PCR. TCRdb's table, derived via immunoSEQ multiplex PCR, lists solely in-frame clones and lacks some. The sample contains roughly 180,000 clones, 70% to 80% of which appear only once. This clonotype was sampled from a girl aged 10 to 17 in good health and CMV-seropositive. The V call is TRBV20-1, the J call TRBJ2-4; D is unclear. Sequenced material: PBMCs. The CDR3, as DNA: TGCAGTGCTAGTTATGACATTCAGTACTTC. It codes for CSASYDIQYF.